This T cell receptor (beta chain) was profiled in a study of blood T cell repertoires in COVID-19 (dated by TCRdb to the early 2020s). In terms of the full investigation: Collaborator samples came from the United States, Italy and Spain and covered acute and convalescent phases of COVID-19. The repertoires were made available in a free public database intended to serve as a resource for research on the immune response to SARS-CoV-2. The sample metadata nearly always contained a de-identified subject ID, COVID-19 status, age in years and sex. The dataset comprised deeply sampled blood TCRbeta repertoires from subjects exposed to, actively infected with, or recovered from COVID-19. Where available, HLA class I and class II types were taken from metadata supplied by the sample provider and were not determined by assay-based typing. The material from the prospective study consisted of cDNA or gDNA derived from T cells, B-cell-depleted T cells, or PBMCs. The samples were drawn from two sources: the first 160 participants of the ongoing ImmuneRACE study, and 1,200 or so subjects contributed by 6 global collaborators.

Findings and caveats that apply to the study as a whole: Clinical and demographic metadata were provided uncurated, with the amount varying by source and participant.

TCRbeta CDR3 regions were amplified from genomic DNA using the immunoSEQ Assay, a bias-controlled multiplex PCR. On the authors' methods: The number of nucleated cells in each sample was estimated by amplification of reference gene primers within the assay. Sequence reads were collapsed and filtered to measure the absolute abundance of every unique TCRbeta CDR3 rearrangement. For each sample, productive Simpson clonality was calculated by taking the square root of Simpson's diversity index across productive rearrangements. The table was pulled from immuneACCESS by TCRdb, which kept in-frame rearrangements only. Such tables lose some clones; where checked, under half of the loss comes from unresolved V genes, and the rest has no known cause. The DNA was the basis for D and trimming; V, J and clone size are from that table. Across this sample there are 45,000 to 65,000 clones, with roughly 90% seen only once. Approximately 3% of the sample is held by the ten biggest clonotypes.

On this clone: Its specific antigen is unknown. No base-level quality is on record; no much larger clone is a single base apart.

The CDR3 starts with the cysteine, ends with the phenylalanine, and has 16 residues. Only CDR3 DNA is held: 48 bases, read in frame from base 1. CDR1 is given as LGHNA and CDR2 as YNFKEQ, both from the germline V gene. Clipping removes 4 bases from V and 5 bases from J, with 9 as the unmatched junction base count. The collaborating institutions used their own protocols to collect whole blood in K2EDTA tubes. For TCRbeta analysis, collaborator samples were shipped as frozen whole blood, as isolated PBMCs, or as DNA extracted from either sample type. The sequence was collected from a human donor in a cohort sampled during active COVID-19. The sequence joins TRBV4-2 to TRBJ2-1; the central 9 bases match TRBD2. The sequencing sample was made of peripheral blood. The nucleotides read TGTGCCAGCAGCCGAGACCTAGCGGGGAGAAACAATGAGCAGTTCTTC. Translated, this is CASSRDLAGRNNEQFF.